One and the same sample provided the 24 T cell receptor beta chains below, sequenced in a study of blood T cell repertoires in COVID-19 (dated by TCRdb to 2020 to 2022). The library was generated by the immunoSEQ multiplex PCR assay. As stored in TCRdb, this immuneACCESS dataset retains in-frame rearrangements with V and J assigned. A fraction of the clones does not appear; measured against another copy, unresolved V genes explain less than half of the discrepancy, and the remainder lacks a known reason. The table for this sample lists about 340,000 clones; more than 90% of them were counted only once. Clones ranked in the top ten supply around a sixth of the sample. What was sequenced was PBMCs or T cells enriched from blood (not recorded which). Source of these receptors: a woman aged 30 to 39 who had recovered from COVID-19.

This clone was seen just once. The chain employs TRBV27 and TRBJ2-1; TRBD2 might be the D (6 bases). Trimming took 6 bases from V and 1 from J, leaving 10 bases between them. This CDR3 contains 14 residues. Germline loops: CDR1 MNHEY, CDR2 SMNVEV (reference sequence). CDR3 in amino acids: CASRLEGSYNEQFF. CDR3 bases: TGTGCCAGCAGGTTGGAGGGGTCCTACAATGAGCAGTTCTTC.

The chain links TRBV11-2 to TRBJ1-1; a possible D gene is TRBD1 (5 bases). There are 13 residues in the CDR3. The V end was cut by 6 bases, the J end by 4 bases, with 12 bases between. CDR1 and CDR2 from the germline V gene are SGHAT and FQNNGV. Written as DNA, the CDR3 is TGTGCCAGCAGTCGCAGGGCTCGCACTGAAGCTTTCTTT. This gives the protein CASSRRARTEAFF. Full variable domain (rest looked up from reference TRBV11-2 and TRBJ1-1): EAGVAQSPRYKIIEKRQSVAFWCNPISGHATLYWYQQILGQGPKLLIQFQNNGVVDDSQLPKDRFSAERLKGVDSTLKIQPAKLEDSAVYLCASSRRARTEAFFGQGTRLTVV.

The chain recombines TRBV5-1 with TRBJ1-2; weak D call: TRBD1 (5 bases). The CDR3 has 16 amino acids. V lost 4 bases, J lost 4 bases, and 20 bases lay in between. CDR1 is SGHRS, CDR2 YFSETQ, per germline. CDR3 protein: CASSLLGGDPGYGYTF. In nucleotides, the CDR3 is TGCGCCAGCAGCCTGTTGGGAGGGGACCCCGGCTATGGCTACACCTTC.

This clone came up once. The rearrangement links TRBV28 to TRBJ1-6, with TRBD1 matching 7 bases. V shed 6 bases, J shed 14 bases, and the junction held 10 bases outside the gene matches. The V gene's germline CDR1 is MDHEN and CDR2 SYDVKM. The CDR3 is made up of 13 amino acids. The CDR3: CASRKSGGQSLHF. The CDR3 DNA is TGTGCCAGCAGGAAGTCAGGGGGGCAGTCCCTCCACTTT.

This rearrangement joins TRBV13 to TRBJ1-1; perhaps TRBD1 as D (6 bases). The V gene lost 4 bases and the J gene lost 8 bases, with 14 bases spanning the gap. From germline, CDR1 is PRHDT and CDR2 FYEKMQ (reference sequence). The CDR3 runs 13 residues. CDR3 DNA: TGTGCCAGCAGCTCTCTCGGGGGGCTGGAAGCTTTCTTT. Translated: CASSSLGGLEAFF.

The rearrangement links TRBV15 to TRBJ2-7; D may be TRBD2 (5 bases). The CDR3 extends over 16 amino acids. V was clipped by 1 base and J by 0 bases, with 13 bases between them. The germline V gene has CDR1 LNHNV and CDR2 YYDKDF (reference sequence). CDR3: CATSRGTRRASYEQYF. The CDR3 nucleotides read TGTGCCACCAGCAGAGGGACCCGGCGGGCCTCCTACGAGCAGTACTTC.

This chain joins TRBV2 and TRBJ2-1, with 11 bases lining up with TRBD2. This CDR3 is built from 19 residues. Germline V CDR1 and CDR2: SNHLY, FYNNEI. J was trimmed by 6 bases and V by 10 bases; bases with no gene match: 23. The chain's CDR3 is CANLSGTLGLAAEFNEQFF. The CDR3 DNA is TGTGCCAACCTCTCCGGGACACTGGGACTAGCGGCAGAGTTCAATGAGCAGTTCTTC.

This chain connects TRBV14 to TRBJ1-6; the D is unclear. Per germline, CDR1 SGHDN and CDR2 FVKESK. The CDR3 spans 15 residues. V was pared by 1 base and J by 0 bases, with 4 bases between. This CDR3 is CASSQVRSYNSPLHF. The CDR3 bases are TGTGCCAGCAGCCAAGTCCGCTCCTATAATTCACCCCTCCACTTT.

The rearrangement joins TRBV28 to TRBJ1-2; 7 nucleotides match TRBD1. Germline lookup yields CDR1 MDHEN and CDR2 SYDVKM. The CDR3 extends over 15 amino acids. Trimming at V came to 6 bases and at J to 3 bases, leaving 10 bases not matched to a gene. Here the CDR3 DNA reads TGTGCCAGCAGGAAAGGGACAGAGGGTGACTATGGCTACACCTTC. It codes for CASRKGTEGDYGYTF.

This clone showed up just once. The rearrangement joins TRBV4-1 to TRBJ2-1; D possibly corresponds to TRBD2 (6 bases). This CDR3 has 18 amino acids. V dropped 0 bases and J dropped 1 base, with 16 bases sitting between them. Germline CDR1 reads MGHRA; CDR2 reads YSYEKL. CDR3 DNA: TGCGCCAGCAGCCAAGATTTATCGGGAGATAGTTCCTACAATGAGCAGTTCTTC. Translation gives CASSQDLSGDSSYNEQFF.

This chain connects TRBV29-1 to TRBJ2-1; 8 nucleotides align to TRBD1. Trimming took 7 bases from V and 0 from J; bases not matched to a gene: 5. CDR3 length equals 14 residues. Per germline, CDR1 SQVTM and CDR2 ANQGSEA. The CDR3 DNA is TGCAGCGGTGACAGGGGAAGCTCCTACAATGAGCAGTTCTTC. Translating it yields CSGDRGSSYNEQFF.

The chain employs TRBV19 and TRBJ1-5; TRBD1 might be the D (6 bases). Germline V gene lookup returns CDR1 LNHDA and CDR2 SQIVND (reference sequence). This CDR3 comprises 15 residues. V was trimmed by 1 base and J by 5 bases, leaving 12 bases between them. The DNA of the CDR3 is TGTGCCAGTAGTATAGGTGGGGGCTATTATCAGCCCCAGCATTTT. Translated, it gives CASSIGGGYYQPQHF. Complete variable domain (other parts from reference TRBV19 and TRBJ1-5): DGGITQSPKYLFRKEGQNVTLSCEQNLNHDAMYWYRQDPGQGLRLIYYSQIVNDFQKGDIAEGYSVSREKKESFPLTVTSAQKNPTAFYLCASSIGGGYYQPQHFGDGTRLSIL.

This chain joins TRBV28 and TRBJ2-2; 7 bases fit TRBD1. With V trimmed by 4 bases and J by 7 bases, 12 bases remained unmatched. Germline-derived CDR1 and CDR2 are MDHEN and SYDVKM. The CDR3 is 16 residues long. CDR3 residues: CASSWSPGTVDGELFF. The DNA for the CDR3 is TGTGCCAGCAGTTGGTCCCCCGGGACAGTCGACGGGGAGCTGTTTTTT.

CDR3 bases: TGTGCCAGCAGGGAGGGAGTTGAAGAGACCCAGTACTTC. It encodes CASREGVEETQYF. The V and J genes are TRBV13 and TRBJ2-5; a possible D gene is TRBD2 (6 bases). The germline gives CDR1 PRHDT, CDR2 FYEKMQ (reference sequence). The CDR3 runs to 13 residues. With 6 bases removed from V and 3 bases from J, the gap between germline ends came to 11 bases.

The rearrangement uses TRBV28 and TRBJ1-1; no reliable D call. V was trimmed by 6 bases and J by 1 base, leaving 15 bases between them. The germline gives CDR1 MDHEN, CDR2 SYDVKM. The CDR3 has 15 amino acids. The CDR3 reads CASSLPSGGNTEAFF. For the CDR3, the DNA is TGTGCCAGCAGCCTACCCTCGGGAGGGAACACTGAAGCTTTCTTT.

J is TRBJ2-5 and V is TRBV5-1, with D tentatively TRBD2 (5 bases). Between the trimmed V and J ends, which lost 5 bases and 3 bases, there was a span of 17 bases. There are 15 residues in the CDR3. The germline V gene has CDR1 SGHRS and CDR2 YFSETQ. CDR3 region: CASSSVGGREETQYF. CDR3 bases: TGCGCCAGCAGTTCAGTGGGCGGGCGGGAAGAGACCCAGTACTTC.

A single count supports this clone. The rearrangement links TRBV9 to TRBJ2-2, with D maybe TRBD2 (5 bases). V was shortened by 7 bases and J by 0 bases, with 13 bases between the two germline ends. Germline CDR1 is SGDLS and CDR2 is YYNGEE. CDR3 length equals 15 residues. Written as DNA, the CDR3 is TGTGCCAGCCACCGAGCGGCCGCGAACACCGGGGAGCTGTTTTTT. It encodes CASHRAAANTGELFF.

The table lists this clone with a count of one. This sequence joins TRBV6-2 or TRBV6-3 and TRBJ2-1; tentatively, D is TRBD1 (6 bases). The CDR3 has 14 residues. V lost 5 bases, J lost 8 bases, and 16 bases lay in between. CDR1 is MNHEY, CDR2 SVGEGT, per germline. The chain's CDR3 is CASSQGLFVYEQFF. Here the CDR3 DNA reads TGTGCCAGCAGTCAGGGGTTGTTCGTTTATGAGCAGTTCTTC.

The chain combines TRBV7-9 with TRBJ1-1; TRBD1 might be the D (5 bases). V dropped 2 bases and J dropped 3 bases, with 7 bases sitting between them. The CDR3 extends over 13 amino acids. In germline, CDR1 is SEHNR, CDR2 FQNEAQ (reference sequence). The CDR3 reads CASSLSRDTEAFF. The DNA for the CDR3 is TGTGCCAGCAGCTTATCCAGGGACACTGAAGCTTTCTTT.

The chain links TRBV5-1 to TRBJ2-2, with D perhaps matching TRBD2 (5 bases). V was pared by 2 bases and J by 1 base, with 12 bases between. The germline V gene has CDR1 SGHRS and CDR2 YFSETQ. There are 16 residues in the CDR3. The CDR3 is CASSFGGRQNTGELFF. The DNA of the CDR3 is TGCGCCAGCAGCTTTGGAGGACGCCAGAACACCGGGGAGCTGTTTTTT.

This clone appeared once. This rearrangement joins TRBV11-2 to TRBJ2-3; maybe TRBD1 (6 bases). CDR3 length equals 18 residues. V shed 1 base and J shed 2 bases, with 19 bases lying between them. Germline V CDR1 and CDR2: SGHAT, FQNNGV. This CDR3 reads CASSLGGLGGLITDTQYF. In DNA, the CDR3 is TGTGCCAGCAGCTTAGGTGGGCTAGGGGGTTTAATCACAGATACGCAGTATTTT. Combining the CDR3 with reference TRBV11-2 and TRBJ2-3 gives the whole variable domain EAGVAQSPRYKIIEKRQSVAFWCNPISGHATLYWYQQILGQGPKLLIQFQNNGVVDDSQLPKDRFSAERLKGVDSTLKIQPAKLEDSAVYLCASSLGGLGGLITDTQYFGPGTRLTVL.

V and J are TRBV3-1 (or the pseudogene TRBV3-2) and TRBJ1-6; D ambiguous. Germline lookup yields CDR1 LGHDT and CDR2 YNNKEL (reference sequence). The CDR3 length is 14 residues. Trimming took 4 bases from V and 10 from J, leaving 14 bases between them. The CDR3 loop reads CASSLGPGSSPLHF. Written as DNA, the CDR3 is TGTGCCAGCAGCCTTGGACCGGGGAGCTCACCCCTCCACTTT.

The chain combines TRBV27 with TRBJ1-2; 10 nucleotides agree with TRBD1. The CDR3 length is 14 residues. Germline CDR1 MNHEY, CDR2 SMNVEV (reference sequence). J lost 6 bases, V lost 5 bases, and 6 bases had no gene match. The CDR3 protein is CASSLRQGANGYTF. Written as DNA, the CDR3 is TGTGCCAGCAGTCTCCGACAGGGGGCTAATGGCTACACCTTC.

V and J are TRBV9 and TRBJ2-1; 8 nucleotides match TRBD2. CDR3 length: 15 residues. CDR1 is SGDLS and CDR2 is YYNGEE in the germline V gene. The trim removed 4 bases at V and 10 bases at J, leaving 13 bases unmatched. CDR3 in DNA: TGTGCCAGCAGCCCCCTGGGTAGCGGGACTCCCGAGCAGTTCTTC. Translated, it gives CASSPLGSGTPEQFF.